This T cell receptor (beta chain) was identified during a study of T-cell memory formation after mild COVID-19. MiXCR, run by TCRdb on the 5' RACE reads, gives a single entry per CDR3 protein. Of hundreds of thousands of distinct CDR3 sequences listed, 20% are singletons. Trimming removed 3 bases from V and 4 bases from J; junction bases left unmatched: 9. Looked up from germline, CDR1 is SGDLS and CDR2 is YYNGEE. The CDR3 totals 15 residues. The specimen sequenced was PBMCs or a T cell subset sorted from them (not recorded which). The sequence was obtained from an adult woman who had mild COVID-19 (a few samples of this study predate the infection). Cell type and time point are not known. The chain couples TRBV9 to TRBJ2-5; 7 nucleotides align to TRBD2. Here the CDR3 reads CASSAGLEIGETQYF. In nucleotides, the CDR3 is TGTGCCAGCAGCGCCGGACTAGAGATAGGAGAGACCCAGTACTTC.